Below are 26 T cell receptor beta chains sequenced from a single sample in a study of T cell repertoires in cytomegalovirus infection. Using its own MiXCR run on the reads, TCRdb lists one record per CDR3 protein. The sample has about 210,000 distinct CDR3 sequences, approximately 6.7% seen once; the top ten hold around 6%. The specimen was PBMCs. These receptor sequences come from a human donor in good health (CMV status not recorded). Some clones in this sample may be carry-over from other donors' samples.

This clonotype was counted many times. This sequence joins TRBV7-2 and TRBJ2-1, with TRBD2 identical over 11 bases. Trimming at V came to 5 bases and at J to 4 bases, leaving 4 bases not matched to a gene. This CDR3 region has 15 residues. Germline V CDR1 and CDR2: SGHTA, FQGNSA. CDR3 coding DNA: TGTGCCAGCAGCATGGGACTAGCGGCGTACAATGAGCAGTTCTTC. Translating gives CASSMGLAAYNEQFF.

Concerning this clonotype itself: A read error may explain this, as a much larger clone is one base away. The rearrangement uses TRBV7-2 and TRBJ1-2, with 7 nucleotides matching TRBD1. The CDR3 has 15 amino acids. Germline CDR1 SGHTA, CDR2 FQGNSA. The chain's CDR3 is CANSLERGGGYGYTF. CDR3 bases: TGTGCCAACAGCTTAGAGCGAGGGGGCGGCTATGGCTACACCTTC. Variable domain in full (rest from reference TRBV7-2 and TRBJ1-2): GAGVSQSPSNKVTEKGKDVELRCDPISGHTALYWYRQSLGQGLEFLIYFQGNSAPDKSGLPSDRFSAERTGGSVSTLTIQRTQQEDSAVYLCANSLERGGGYGYTFGSGTRLTVV.

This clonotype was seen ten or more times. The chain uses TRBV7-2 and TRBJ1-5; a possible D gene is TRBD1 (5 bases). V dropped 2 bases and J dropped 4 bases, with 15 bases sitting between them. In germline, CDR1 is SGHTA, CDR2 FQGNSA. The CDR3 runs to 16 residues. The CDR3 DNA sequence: TGTGCCAGCAGCTTATTGGGCAGACAGAAAAATCAGCCCCAGCATTTT. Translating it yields CASSLLGRQKNQPQHF.

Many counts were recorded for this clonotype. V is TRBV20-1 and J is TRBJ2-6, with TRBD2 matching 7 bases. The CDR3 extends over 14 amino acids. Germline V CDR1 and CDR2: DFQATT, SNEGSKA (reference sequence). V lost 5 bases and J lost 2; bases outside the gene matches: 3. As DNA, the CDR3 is TGCAGTGCTGGGGGGGTACCTGGGGCCAACGTCCTGACTTTC. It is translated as CSAGGVPGANVLTF.

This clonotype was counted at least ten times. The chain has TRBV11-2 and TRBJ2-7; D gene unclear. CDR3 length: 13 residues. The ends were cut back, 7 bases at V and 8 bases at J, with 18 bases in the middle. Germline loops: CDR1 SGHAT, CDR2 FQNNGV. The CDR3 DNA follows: TGTGCCAGCACCTCTTCGGGCACCGAGAAGCAGTACTTC. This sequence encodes CASTSSGTEKQYF.

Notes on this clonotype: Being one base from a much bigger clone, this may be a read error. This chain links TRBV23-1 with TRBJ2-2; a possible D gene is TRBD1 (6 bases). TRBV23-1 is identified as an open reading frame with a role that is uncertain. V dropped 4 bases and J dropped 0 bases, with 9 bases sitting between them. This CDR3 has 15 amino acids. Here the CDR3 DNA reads TGCGCCAGCAGTCCGGCAGGGGCGAACACCGGGGAGCTGTTTTTT. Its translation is CASSPAGANTGELFF.

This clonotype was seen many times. CDR3 coding DNA: TGCAGCGCCCGACAGGCCGGGAACACTGAAGCTTTCTTT. As protein: CSARQAGNTEAFF. The chain recombines TRBV29-1 with TRBJ1-1; tentatively, D is TRBD1 (6 bases). Germline V gene sequence: CDR1 SQVTM, CDR2 ANQGSEA. CDR3 length equals 13 residues. Trimming took 7 bases from V and 1 from J, leaving 13 bases between them.

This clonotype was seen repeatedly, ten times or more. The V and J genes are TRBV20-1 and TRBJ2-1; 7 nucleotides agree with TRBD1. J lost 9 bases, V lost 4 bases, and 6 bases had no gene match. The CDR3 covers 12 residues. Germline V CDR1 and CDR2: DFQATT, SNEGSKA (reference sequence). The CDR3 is CSATRGQGEQFF. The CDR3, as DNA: TGCAGTGCTACGAGGGGGCAGGGTGAGCAGTTCTTC.

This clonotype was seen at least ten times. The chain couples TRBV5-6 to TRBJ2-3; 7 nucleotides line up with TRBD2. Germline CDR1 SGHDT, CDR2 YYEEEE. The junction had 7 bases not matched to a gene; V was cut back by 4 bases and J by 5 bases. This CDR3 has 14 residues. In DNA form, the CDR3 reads TGTGCCAGCAGCCCCGGGGGGTGGGGAGATACGCAGTATTTT. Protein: CASSPGGWGDTQYF. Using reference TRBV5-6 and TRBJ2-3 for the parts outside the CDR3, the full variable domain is DAGVTQSPTHLIKTRGQQVTLRCSPKSGHDTVSWYQQALGQGPQFIFQYYEEEERQRGNFPDRFSGHQFPNYSSELNVNALLLGDSALYLCASSPGGWGDTQYFGPGTRLTVL.

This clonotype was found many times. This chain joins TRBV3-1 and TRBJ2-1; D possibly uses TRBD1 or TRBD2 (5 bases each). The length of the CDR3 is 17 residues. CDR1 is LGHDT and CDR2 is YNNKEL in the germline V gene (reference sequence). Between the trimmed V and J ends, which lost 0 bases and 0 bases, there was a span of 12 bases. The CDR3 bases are TGTGCCAGCAGCCAAGATGCAGGGACGATCTCCTACAATGAGCAGTTCTTC. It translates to CASSQDAGTISYNEQFF.

The CDR3 DNA follows: TGCAGTGCCCCCTCCTACAATGAGCAGTTCTTC. Protein product: CSAPSYNEQFF. This chain links TRBV20-1 with TRBJ2-1; D ambiguous. Germline assignment: CDR1 DFQATT and CDR2 SNEGSKA (reference sequence). Trimming took 6 bases from V and 0 from J, leaving 3 bases between them. The CDR3 has 11 amino acids.

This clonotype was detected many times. As DNA, the CDR3 is TGTGCCAGCAGCTTAGCGGTGGGACAGCCCTACGAGCAGTACTTC. Its protein is CASSLAVGQPYEQYF. The chain links TRBV7-6 to TRBJ2-7, with TRBD1 identical over 7 bases. J lost 2 bases, V lost 0 bases, and 4 bases had no gene match. The CDR3 runs 15 residues. CDR1 and CDR2 from the germline V gene are SGHVS and FNYEAQ.

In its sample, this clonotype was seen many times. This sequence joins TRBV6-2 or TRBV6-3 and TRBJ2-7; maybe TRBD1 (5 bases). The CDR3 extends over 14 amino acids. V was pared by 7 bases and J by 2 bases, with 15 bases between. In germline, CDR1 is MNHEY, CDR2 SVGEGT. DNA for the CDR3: TGTGCCAGCACGGAACAACAGGCTACCTACGAGCAGTACTTC. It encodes CASTEQQATYEQYF.

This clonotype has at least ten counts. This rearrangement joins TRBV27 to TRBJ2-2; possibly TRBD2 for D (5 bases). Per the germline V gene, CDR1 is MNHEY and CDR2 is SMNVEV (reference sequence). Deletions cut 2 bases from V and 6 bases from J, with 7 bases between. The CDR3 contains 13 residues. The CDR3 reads CASSLGEPGELFF. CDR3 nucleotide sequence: TGTGCCAGCAGTTTAGGGGAGCCCGGGGAGCTGTTTTTT.

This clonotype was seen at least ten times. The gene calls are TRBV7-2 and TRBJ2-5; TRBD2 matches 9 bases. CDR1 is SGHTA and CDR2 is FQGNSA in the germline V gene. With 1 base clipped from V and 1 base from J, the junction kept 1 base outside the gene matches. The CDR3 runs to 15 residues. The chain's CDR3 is CASSLGSGGQETQYF. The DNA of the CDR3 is TGTGCCAGCAGCTTAGGTAGCGGGGGCCAAGAGACCCAGTACTTC.

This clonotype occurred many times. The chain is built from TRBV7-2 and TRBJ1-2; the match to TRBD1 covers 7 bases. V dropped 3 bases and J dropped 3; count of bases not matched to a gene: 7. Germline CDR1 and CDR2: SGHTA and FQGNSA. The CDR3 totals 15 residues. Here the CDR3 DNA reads TGTGCCAGCAGCTTTGATAACAGGGGTTACTATGGCTACACCTTC. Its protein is CASSFDNRGYYGYTF.

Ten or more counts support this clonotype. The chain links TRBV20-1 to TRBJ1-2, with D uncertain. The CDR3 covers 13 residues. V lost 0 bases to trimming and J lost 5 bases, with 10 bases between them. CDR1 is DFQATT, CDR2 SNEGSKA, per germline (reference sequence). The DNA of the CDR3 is TGCAGTGCTAGAGAAAGACCGTCGTATGGCTACACCTTC. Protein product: CSARERPSYGYTF.

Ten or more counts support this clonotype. The CDR3 loop is CASSSGGARNEQFF. CDR3 DNA sequence: TGTGCCAGCAGTAGCGGGGGGGCCCGCAATGAGCAGTTCTTC. The rearrangement uses TRBV6-2 or TRBV6-3 and TRBJ2-1; 10 nucleotides agree with TRBD2. From germline, CDR1 is MNHEY and CDR2 SVGEGT. Trimming took 5 bases from V and 6 from J; bases not matched to a gene: 4. CDR3 size: 14 residues.

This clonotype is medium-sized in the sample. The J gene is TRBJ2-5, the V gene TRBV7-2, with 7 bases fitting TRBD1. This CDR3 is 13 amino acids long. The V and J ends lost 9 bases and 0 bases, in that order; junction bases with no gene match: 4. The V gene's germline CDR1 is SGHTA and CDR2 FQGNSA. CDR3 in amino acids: CASKDRNQETQYF. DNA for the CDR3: TGTGCCAGTAAGGACAGGAACCAAGAGACCCAGTACTTC.

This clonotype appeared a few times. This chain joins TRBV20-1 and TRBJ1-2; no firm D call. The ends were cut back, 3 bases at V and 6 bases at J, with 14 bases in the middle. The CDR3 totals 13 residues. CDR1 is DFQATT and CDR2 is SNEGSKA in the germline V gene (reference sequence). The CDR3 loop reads CSASESARDGYTF. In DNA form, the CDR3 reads TGCAGTGCTAGCGAGAGCGCCCGAGATGGCTACACCTTC.

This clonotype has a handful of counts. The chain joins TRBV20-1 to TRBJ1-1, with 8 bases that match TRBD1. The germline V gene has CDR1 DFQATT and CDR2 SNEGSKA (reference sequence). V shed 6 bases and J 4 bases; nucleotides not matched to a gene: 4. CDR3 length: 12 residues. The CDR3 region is CSAITGGTEAFF. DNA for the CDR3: TGCAGTGCCATCACAGGGGGCACTGAAGCTTTCTTT.

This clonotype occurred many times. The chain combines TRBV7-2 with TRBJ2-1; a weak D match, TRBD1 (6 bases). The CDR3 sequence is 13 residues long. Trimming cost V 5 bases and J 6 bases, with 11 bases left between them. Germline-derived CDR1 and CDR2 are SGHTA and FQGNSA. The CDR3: CASSPAGANEQFF. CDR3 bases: TGTGCCAGCAGCCCAGCAGGGGCCAATGAGCAGTTCTTC.

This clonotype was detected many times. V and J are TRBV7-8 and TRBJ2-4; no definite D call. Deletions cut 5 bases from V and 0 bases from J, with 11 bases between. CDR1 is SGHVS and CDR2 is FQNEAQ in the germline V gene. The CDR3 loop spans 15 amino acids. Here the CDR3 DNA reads TGTGCCAGCAGCCCCCTCGGCCGAGCCAAAAACATTCAGTACTTC. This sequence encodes CASSPLGRAKNIQYF.

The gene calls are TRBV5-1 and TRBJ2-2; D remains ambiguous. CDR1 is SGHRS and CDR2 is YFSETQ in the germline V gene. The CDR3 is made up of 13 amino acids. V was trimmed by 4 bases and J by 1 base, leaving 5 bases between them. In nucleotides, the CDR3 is TGCGCCAGCAGCCGTGAGAACACCGGGGAGCTGTTTTTT. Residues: CASSRENTGELFF.

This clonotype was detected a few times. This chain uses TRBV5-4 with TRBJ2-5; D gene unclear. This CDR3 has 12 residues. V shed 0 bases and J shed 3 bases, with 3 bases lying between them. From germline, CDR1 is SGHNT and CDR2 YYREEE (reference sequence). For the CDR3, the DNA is TGTGCCAGCAGCTTGGATAAAGAGACCCAGTACTTC. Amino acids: CASSLDKETQYF. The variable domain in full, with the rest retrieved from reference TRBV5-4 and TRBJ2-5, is ETGVTQSPTHLIKTRGQQVTLRCSSQSGHNTVSWYQQALGQGPQFIFQYYREEENGRGNFPPRFSGLQFPNYSSELNVNALELDDSALYLCASSLDKETQYFGPGTRLLVL.

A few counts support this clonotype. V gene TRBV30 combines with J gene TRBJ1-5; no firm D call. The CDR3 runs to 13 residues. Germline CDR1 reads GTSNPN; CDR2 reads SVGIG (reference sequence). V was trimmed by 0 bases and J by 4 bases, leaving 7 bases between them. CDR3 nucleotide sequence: TGTGCCTGGAGTGTGATAGGGAATCAGCCCCAGCATTTT. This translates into CAWSVIGNQPQHF. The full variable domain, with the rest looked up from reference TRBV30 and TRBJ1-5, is SQTIHQWPATLVQPVGSPLSLECTVEGTSNPNLYWYRQAAGRGLQLLFYSVGIGQISSEVPQNLSASRPQDRQFILSSKKLLLSDSGFYLCAWSVIGNQPQHFGDGTRLSIL.